This TCR beta chain was documented in a study of blood T cells in healthy people across ages. Turning to the study itself: Template switching caught about one barcoded beta molecule for each two T cells.

Study-wide results and caveats: The diversity estimates, figures obtained from one million T cells, were considered underestimates.

The second PCR ran roughly 6 to 11 cycles with a sample-barcoded 5' primer and J-beta primers. Using its own MiXCR run on the 5' RACE reads, TCRdb lists one record per CDR3 protein. The top ten clones hold 20% to 25% of a sample with almost 800,000 distinct CDR3 sequences, roughly 60% of them seen once. Turning to this clonotype: Antigen: not known.

Germline V gene sequence: CDR1 SGHTA, CDR2 FQGNSA. The CDR3 length is 14 residues. V was clipped by 3 bases and J by 7 bases, with 10 bases between them. Sequencing was carried out using blood. V gene TRBV7-2 combines with J gene TRBJ1-6, with a weak D call TRBD1 (6 bases). The source of this sequence is a man between 25 and 39 years old in good health. The CDR3 coding sequence is TGTGCCAGCAGCTTCCTAGGGGGGAATTCACCCCTCCACTTT. Translation gives CASSFLGGNSPLHF.